These T cell receptor beta chains were read from a single sample in a study of blood T cell repertoires in COVID-19. The assay was immunoSEQ multiplex PCR, and TCRdb's table has in-frame clones only and misses some. The data hold fewer than 600,000 clones, with roughly 90% observed a single time. The sample consisted of PBMCs or T cells enriched from blood (not recorded which). The receptors were sampled from a woman between 40 and 50 years old who had recovered from COVID-19. Both conserved end residues are part of each CDR3. Each record gives: V gene, D gene, J gene, clone size, CDR3 DNA, CDR3 protein. A D gene is named only where the DNA matches it firmly. Clone size is stated in some rows and not others, as once, few, many or a class when expanded.

v_gene: TRBV9
d_gene: NA
j_gene: TRBJ2-2
abundance: NA
CDR3nt: TGTGCCAGCAGCGTAGCTCCCGGGGCCGGGGAGCTGTTTTTT
CDR3aa: CASSVAPGAGELFF

v_gene: TRBV19
d_gene: TRBD1
j_gene: TRBJ1-1
abundance: NA
CDR3nt: TGTGCCAGTAGTATAGGAAGGGGACAGTGGGTCACTGAAGCTTTCTTT
CDR3aa: CASSIGRGQWVTEAFF

v_gene: TRBV4-3
d_gene: NA
j_gene: TRBJ1-2
abundance: NA
CDR3nt: TGCGCCAGCAGCCAAGACCGACGTGAGGATGACTATGGCTACACCTTC
CDR3aa: CASSQDRREDDYGYTF

v_gene: TRBV4-3
d_gene: TRBD1
j_gene: TRBJ1-4
abundance: NA
CDR3nt: TGCGCCAGCAGCTCACATAGGACAGGACCCGAAAAACTGTTTTTT
CDR3aa: CASSSHRTGPEKLFF

v_gene: TRBV6-2/TRBV6-3
d_gene: TRBD1
j_gene: TRBJ2-7
abundance: NA
CDR3nt: TGTGCCAGCAGCGCGGACAGGGGATTCTCCTACGAGCAGTACTTC
CDR3aa: CASSADRGFSYEQYF

v_gene: TRBV6-4
d_gene: TRBD2
j_gene: TRBJ2-3
abundance: NA
CDR3nt: TGTGCCAGCAGTGACTCAGCGGGGACAGATACGCAGTATTTT
CDR3aa: CASSDSAGTDTQYF

v_gene: TRBV3-1/TRBV3-2
d_gene: NA
j_gene: TRBJ1-1
abundance: NA
CDR3nt: TGTGCCAGCAGCCAAGTAGGGAGCACTGAAGCTTTCTTT
CDR3aa: CASSQVGSTEAFF

v_gene: TRBV7-2
d_gene: NA
j_gene: TRBJ2-2
abundance: NA
CDR3nt: TGTGCCAGCAACCTGGAGATCGCGAACACCGGGGAGCTGTTTTTT
CDR3aa: CASNLEIANTGELFF

v_gene: TRBV7-9
d_gene: TRBD1
j_gene: TRBJ2-7
abundance: NA
CDR3nt: TGTGCCAGCAGACCCCCACAGGGGTTCTCCTACGAGCAGTACTTC
CDR3aa: CASRPPQGFSYEQYF

v_gene: TRBV11-2
d_gene: TRBD2
j_gene: TRBJ2-7
abundance: NA
CDR3nt: TGTGCCAGCAGCCGCGGGGCTAGCGGGGGTCGCTGGTCATATCAGTACTTC
CDR3aa: CASSRGASGGRWSYQYF

v_gene: TRBV5-1
d_gene: TRBD2
j_gene: TRBJ2-5
abundance: NA
CDR3nt: TGCGCCAGCAGCATAGGACTAGCGAGAGAGACCCAGTACTTC
CDR3aa: CASSIGLARETQYF

v_gene: TRBV24-1
d_gene: NA
j_gene: TRBJ1-1
abundance: NA
CDR3nt: TGTGCCACCACCAAGACAGGACCGAACACTGAAGCTTTCTTT
CDR3aa: CATTKTGPNTEAFF

v_gene: TRBV7-2
d_gene: NA
j_gene: TRBJ1-2
abundance: NA
CDR3nt: TGTGCCAGCAGCTATGGGACGGGGGATAACTATGGCTACACCTTC
CDR3aa: CASSYGTGDNYGYTF

v_gene: TRBV3-1/TRBV3-2
d_gene: NA
j_gene: TRBJ2-5
abundance: NA
CDR3nt: TGTGCCAGCAGCCAAGGGCGGGGCAGCGTAGAGACCCAGTACTTC
CDR3aa: CASSQGRGSVETQYF

v_gene: TRBV2
d_gene: TRBD1
j_gene: TRBJ1-1
abundance: NA
CDR3nt: TGTGCCAGCACAGGGGGCTCATCATCGTTCACTGAAGCTTTCTTT
CDR3aa: CASTGGSSSFTEAFF

v_gene: TRBV24-1
d_gene: NA
j_gene: TRBJ2-1
abundance: NA
CDR3nt: TGTGCCACCAGCCCTCACAGGTCCGGGGGCTACAATGAGCAGTTCTTC
CDR3aa: CATSPHRSGGYNEQFF

v_gene: TRBV18
d_gene: NA
j_gene: TRBJ1-1
abundance: NA
CDR3nt: TGTGCCAGCTCACGGGCGGCAGGGGTGAACACTGAAGCTTTCTTT
CDR3aa: CASSRAAGVNTEAFF

v_gene: TRBV18
d_gene: TRBD1
j_gene: TRBJ1-6
abundance: NA
CDR3nt: TGTGCCAGCTCGTCCGACAGGGGTTTAGGGTCACCCCTCCACTTT
CDR3aa: CASSSDRGLGSPLHF

v_gene: TRBV9
d_gene: NA
j_gene: TRBJ1-5
abundance: NA
CDR3nt: TGTGCCAGCAGCGTAGCAGGGTATAGCAATCAGCCCCAGCATTTT
CDR3aa: CASSVAGYSNQPQHF

v_gene: TRBV6-5
d_gene: TRBD1
j_gene: TRBJ1-2
abundance: NA
CDR3nt: TGTGCCAGCAGTTACAGGGGGCCGCGAAACTATGGCTACACCTTC
CDR3aa: CASSYRGPRNYGYTF

v_gene: TRBV27
d_gene: TRBD2
j_gene: TRBJ2-2
abundance: NA
CDR3nt: TGTGCCAGCAGTTTACCTAGCGGGAGGGCCGGTAGGACCGGGGAGCTGTTTTTT
CDR3aa: CASSLPSGRAGRTGELFF

v_gene: TRBV6-2/TRBV6-3
d_gene: TRBD2
j_gene: TRBJ2-1
abundance: NA
CDR3nt: TGTGCCAGCAGTTCCCGGACTAGCGGGAGTTTTGGGAATGAGCAGTTCTTC
CDR3aa: CASSSRTSGSFGNEQFF

v_gene: TRBV5-1
d_gene: NA
j_gene: TRBJ2-5
abundance: NA
CDR3nt: TGCGCCAGCAAAAGAGGGAGCCAAGAGACCCAGTACTTC
CDR3aa: CASKRGSQETQYF

v_gene: TRBV11-2
d_gene: NA
j_gene: TRBJ1-2
abundance: NA
CDR3nt: TGTGCCAGCAGCTCGTCCCCAGGGAAGCTATCCTATGGCTACACCTTC
CDR3aa: CASSSSPGKLSYGYTF

v_gene: TRBV19
d_gene: TRBD1
j_gene: TRBJ1-5
abundance: NA
CDR3nt: TGTGCCAGTAGTATTGTGGGACAGGGCGGCAATCAGCCCCAGCATTTT
CDR3aa: CASSIVGQGGNQPQHF

v_gene: TRBV9
d_gene: NA
j_gene: TRBJ2-7
abundance: NA
CDR3nt: TGTGCCAGCAGCGTAGAAGTTTCGTCGGACGAGCAGTACTTC
CDR3aa: CASSVEVSSDEQYF

v_gene: TRBV5-1
d_gene: NA
j_gene: TRBJ2-5
abundance: NA
CDR3nt: TGCGCCAGCAGCTCGGCTAGAGGGGAGACCCAGTACTTC
CDR3aa: CASSSARGETQYF

v_gene: TRBV2
d_gene: NA
j_gene: TRBJ2-1
abundance: NA
CDR3nt: TGTGCCAGCAGGAAGTTGGACTCCTCCTACAATGAGCAGTTCTTC
CDR3aa: CASRKLDSSYNEQFF

v_gene: TRBV7-2
d_gene: NA
j_gene: TRBJ2-2
abundance: NA
CDR3nt: TGTGCCAGCAGCTTACCCTCCCTTGAGGGAGTGCGGACCGGGGAGCTGTTTTTT
CDR3aa: CASSLPSLEGVRTGELFF

v_gene: TRBV19
d_gene: NA
j_gene: TRBJ1-5
abundance: NA
CDR3nt: TGTGCCAGTAGGTTGGGAGGTGGGGATAGCAATCAGCCCCAGCATTTT
CDR3aa: CASRLGGGDSNQPQHF

v_gene: TRBV4-1
d_gene: NA
j_gene: TRBJ2-1
abundance: NA
CDR3nt: TGCGCCAGCAGCCAGTCAGGGGTCTCCTACAATGAGCAGTTCTTC
CDR3aa: CASSQSGVSYNEQFF

v_gene: TRBV15
d_gene: NA
j_gene: TRBJ1-1
abundance: NA
CDR3nt: TGTGCCACCAGCAGAGATCGCGAGGGCAACACTGAAGCTTTCTTT
CDR3aa: CATSRDREGNTEAFF

v_gene: TRBV27
d_gene: NA
j_gene: TRBJ1-2
abundance: NA
CDR3nt: TGTGCCAGCACCAAGGTAGGATCAGGACACGAACACACCTTC
CDR3aa: CASTKVGSGHEHTF

v_gene: TRBV7-9
d_gene: NA
j_gene: TRBJ1-1
abundance: NA
CDR3nt: TGTGCCAGCAGCCTCAGGTTTTCGACTGAAGCTTTCTTT
CDR3aa: CASSLRFSTEAFF

v_gene: TRBV12-3/TRBV12-4
d_gene: NA
j_gene: TRBJ2-7
abundance: many
CDR3nt: TGTGCCAGCTCTACTTGGCAGGGCAACGAGCAGTACTTC
CDR3aa: CASSTWQGNEQYF

v_gene: TRBV5-1
d_gene: TRBD1
j_gene: TRBJ2-7
abundance: NA
CDR3nt: TGCGCCAGCAGCAACACAGGGGTAGTCGAGCAGTACTTC
CDR3aa: CASSNTGVVEQYF

v_gene: TRBV7-2
d_gene: TRBD1
j_gene: TRBJ1-3
abundance: NA
CDR3nt: TGTGCCAGCAGCTTAGGACTAGGACAGGCACAGGGGAACACCATATATTTT
CDR3aa: CASSLGLGQAQGNTIYF

v_gene: TRBV7-2
d_gene: TRBD2
j_gene: TRBJ2-7
abundance: NA
CDR3nt: TGTGCCAGCAGCGTGGGACTAGCGGGAACATACGAGCAGTACTTC
CDR3aa: CASSVGLAGTYEQYF

v_gene: TRBV5-4
d_gene: NA
j_gene: TRBJ1-1
abundance: NA
CDR3nt: TGTGCCAGCAGCTTACTACTGAACACTGAAGCTTTCTTT
CDR3aa: CASSLLLNTEAFF

v_gene: TRBV5-4
d_gene: NA
j_gene: TRBJ2-5
abundance: NA
CDR3nt: TGTGCCACCTACAGGGGGGGTACGGGAGAGACCCAGTACTTC
CDR3aa: CATYRGGTGETQYF

v_gene: TRBV29-1
d_gene: TRBD1
j_gene: TRBJ2-2
abundance: once
CDR3nt: TGCAGCGTTCCGGCGGACAGGTTGAACACCGGGGAGCTGTTTTTT
CDR3aa: CSVPADRLNTGELFF

v_gene: TRBV2
d_gene: TRBD1
j_gene: TRBJ1-3
abundance: NA
CDR3nt: TGTGCCAGCCCACCCCGGGACAGGGGAGAAATGGCTGGAAACACCATATATTTT
CDR3aa: CASPPRDRGEMAGNTIYF

v_gene: TRBV6-5
d_gene: TRBD1
j_gene: TRBJ2-5
abundance: NA
CDR3nt: TGTGCCAGCACCGGGGACAGGGACGTTGAGACCCAGTACTTC
CDR3aa: CASTGDRDVETQYF

v_gene: TRBV27
d_gene: TRBD1
j_gene: TRBJ2-3
abundance: NA
CDR3nt: TGTGCCAGCAGTTTCATCGGACAGGGGCGAGAATCAGATTTT
CDR3aa: CASSFIGQGRESDF

v_gene: TRBV5-6
d_gene: TRBD1
j_gene: TRBJ1-2
abundance: NA
CDR3nt: TGTGCCAGCAGCTTGAAGGGACAGGGAAAGAGTGGCTACACCTTC
CDR3aa: CASSLKGQGKSGYTF

v_gene: TRBV25-1
d_gene: NA
j_gene: TRBJ1-1
abundance: few
CDR3nt: TGTGCCAGCACCCGGACTTCCACTGAAGCTTTCTTT
CDR3aa: CASTRTSTEAFF

v_gene: TRBV6-4
d_gene: NA
j_gene: TRBJ2-2
abundance: NA
CDR3nt: TGTGCCAGCGCAGATTTCAACACCGGGGAGCTGTTTTTT
CDR3aa: CASADFNTGELFF

v_gene: TRBV2
d_gene: NA
j_gene: TRBJ2-7
abundance: NA
CDR3nt: TGTGCCAGTCCCTGGACGGGACTCTCCTACGAGCAGTACTTC
CDR3aa: CASPWTGLSYEQYF

v_gene: TRBV5-4
d_gene: TRBD2
j_gene: TRBJ2-1
abundance: NA
CDR3nt: TGTGCCAGCAGCTTGGTAGCGGGAGGCTACAATGAGCAGTTCTTC
CDR3aa: CASSLVAGGYNEQFF

v_gene: TRBV7-9
d_gene: TRBD2
j_gene: TRBJ2-1
abundance: NA
CDR3nt: TGTGCCAGCACCCGACTAGCGGGAGGTACGAATGAGCAGTTCTTC
CDR3aa: CASTRLAGGTNEQFF

v_gene: TRBV10-3
d_gene: NA
j_gene: TRBJ1-1
abundance: NA
CDR3nt: TGTGCCACCCTTCTGGGGGGGCGGTTGAACACTGAAGCTTTCTTT
CDR3aa: CATLLGGRLNTEAFF

v_gene: TRBV7-2
d_gene: NA
j_gene: TRBJ1-6
abundance: few
CDR3nt: TGTGCCAGCCGGGAAAATAATTCACCCCTCCACTTT
CDR3aa: CASRENNSPLHF

v_gene: TRBV20-1
d_gene: NA
j_gene: TRBJ2-1
abundance: few
CDR3nt: TGCAGTGCTAGAGGTGTCCGTGAGCAGTTCTTC
CDR3aa: CSARGVREQFF

v_gene: TRBV19
d_gene: NA
j_gene: TRBJ1-5
abundance: NA
CDR3nt: TGTGCCAGCAGAGGATATAGCAATCAGCCCCAGCATTTT
CDR3aa: CASRGYSNQPQHF